The next 9 T cell receptor beta chains were all read from a single sample in a study of T cell responses to AZD1222 COVID-19 vaccine. Here immunoSEQ multiplex PCR was the method, and the copy in TCRdb shows in-frame clones only, minus some. Of about 150,000 clones in the sample, over 75% were seen once. The sequenced sample was peripheral blood, obtained on day 0 of AZD1222 vaccination. Every receptor here comes from an adult in good health.

This rearrangement joins TRBV2 to TRBJ1-3; D is possibly TRBD1 (5 bases). This CDR3 contains 17 residues. V lost 2 bases and J 0 bases, leaving 14 bases between the germline ends. Germline V gene sequence: CDR1 SNHLY, CDR2 FYNNEI. CDR3 DNA sequence: TGTGCCAGCAGTGAACAGGGTCCGACCCACTCTGGAAACACCATATATTTT. As protein: CASSEQGPTHSGNTIYF.

The V gene is TRBV13, the J gene TRBJ2-7; the D gene is possibly TRBD1 (5 bases). The V end was cut by 3 bases, the J end by 4 bases, with 13 bases between. The germline gives CDR1 PRHDT, CDR2 FYEKMQ (reference sequence). The CDR3 is 14 amino acids. CDR3 DNA sequence: TGTGCCAGCAGCTTCGGTGTCCCAGGGTACGAGCAGTACTTC. This codes for CASSFGVPGYEQYF.

This clone was recorded only once. The chain has TRBV28 and TRBJ2-3, with 8 bases fitting TRBD2. Trimming at V came to 6 bases and at J to 4 bases, leaving 0 bases not matched to a gene. The CDR3 runs to 12 residues. Looked up from germline, CDR1 is MDHEN and CDR2 is SYDVKM. The CDR3 sequence: CASRTSADTQYF. CDR3 nucleotide sequence: TGTGCCAGCAGGACTAGCGCAGATACGCAGTATTTT.

The rearrangement links TRBV19 to TRBJ2-2; TRBD1 might be the D (5 bases). The CDR3 consists of 15 residues. Trimming took off 5 bases at V and 1 base at J, with 11 bases between the two ends. Germline CDR1 is LNHDA and CDR2 is SQIVND (reference sequence). DNA for the CDR3: TGTGCCAGTAGTTCTAGGCAGGGGAACACCGGGGAGCTGTTTTTT. Its translation: CASSSRQGNTGELFF.

The rearrangement uses TRBV7-6 and TRBJ2-1, with 12 bases matching TRBD2. With V trimmed by 3 bases and J by 4 bases, 4 bases remained unmatched. This CDR3 is built from 16 residues. CDR1 SGHVS and CDR2 FNYEAQ come from the germline V gene. CDR3 sequence reads: CASSFGLAGRYNEQFF. The CDR3 region has the DNA TGTGCCAGCAGCTTCGGACTAGCGGGAAGGTACAATGAGCAGTTCTTC.

This sequence joins TRBV9 and TRBJ2-7; TRBD1 matches at 9 bases. The CDR3 extends over 19 amino acids. Trimming cost V 0 bases and J 0 bases; bases outside gene matches: 13. The germline gives CDR1 SGDLS, CDR2 YYNGEE. CDR3 nucleotide sequence: TGTGCCAGCAGCGTAGGCCCCGGGACAGGGTTGAGAGGCTCCTACGAGCAGTACTTC. It codes for CASSVGPGTGLRGSYEQYF.

This chain links TRBV28 with TRBJ1-2; D ambiguous. CDR1 and CDR2 from the germline V gene are MDHEN and SYDVKM. V lost 2 bases and J 4 bases, leaving 5 bases between the germline ends. The CDR3 has 12 residues. The CDR3 sequence is CASSLGGYGYTF. The CDR3 coding sequence is TGTGCCAGCAGTTTAGGCGGCTATGGCTACACCTTC.

J is TRBJ1-2 and V is TRBV12-5, with 11 bases lining up with TRBD1. Germline CDR1 and CDR2: LGHNT and FRNRAP. The J segment lost 7 bases and the V segment lost 1 base, leaving 5 bases of the junction unmatched. The CDR3 sequence is 15 residues long. This CDR3 reads CASGLGDRGMLGYTF. The CDR3 DNA reads TGTGCTAGTGGTTTGGGGGACAGGGGGATGCTTGGCTACACCTTC. The full variable domain, with the rest looked up from reference TRBV12-5 and TRBJ1-2, is DARVTQTPRHKVTEMGQEVTMRCQPILGHNTVFWYRQTMMQGLELLAYFRNRAPLDDSGMPKDRFSAEMPDATLATLKIQPSEPRDSAVYFCASGLGDRGMLGYTFGSGTRLTVV.

V is TRBV5-6 and J is TRBJ2-7; 7 nucleotides agree with TRBD2. The CDR3 totals 16 residues. V was clipped by 4 bases and J by 10 bases; unmatched bases: 20. The germline CDR1 and CDR2 sequences are SGHDT and YYEEEE. CDR3 region: CASSPDFSSGISNQYF. The CDR3 DNA sequence: TGTGCCAGCAGCCCCGACTTTTCTAGCGGCATCTCAAATCAGTACTTC.